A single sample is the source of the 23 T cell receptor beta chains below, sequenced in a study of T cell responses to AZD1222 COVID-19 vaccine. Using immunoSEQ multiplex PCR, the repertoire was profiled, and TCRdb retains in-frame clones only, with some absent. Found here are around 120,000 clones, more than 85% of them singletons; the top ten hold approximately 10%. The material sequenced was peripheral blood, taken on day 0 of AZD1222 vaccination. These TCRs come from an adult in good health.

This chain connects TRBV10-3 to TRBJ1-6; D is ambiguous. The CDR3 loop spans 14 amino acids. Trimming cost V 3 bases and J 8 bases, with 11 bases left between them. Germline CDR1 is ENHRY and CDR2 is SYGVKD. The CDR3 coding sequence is TGTGCCATCAGTGAACGCGGTATCCATTCACCCCTCCACTTT. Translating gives CAISERGIHSPLHF.

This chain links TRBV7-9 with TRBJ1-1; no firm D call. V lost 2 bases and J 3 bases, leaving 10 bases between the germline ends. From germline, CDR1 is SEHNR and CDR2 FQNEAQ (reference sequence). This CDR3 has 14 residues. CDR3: CASSLLIEHTEAFF. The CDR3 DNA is TGTGCCAGCAGCTTATTAATTGAGCACACTGAAGCTTTCTTT.

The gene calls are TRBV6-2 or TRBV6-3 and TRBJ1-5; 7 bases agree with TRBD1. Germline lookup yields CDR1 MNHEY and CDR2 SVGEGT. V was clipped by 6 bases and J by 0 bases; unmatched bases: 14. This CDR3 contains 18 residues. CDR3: CASSLGPGTAYSNQPQHF. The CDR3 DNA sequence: TGTGCCAGCAGCCTTGGTCCGGGGACAGCCTATAGCAATCAGCCCCAGCATTTT.

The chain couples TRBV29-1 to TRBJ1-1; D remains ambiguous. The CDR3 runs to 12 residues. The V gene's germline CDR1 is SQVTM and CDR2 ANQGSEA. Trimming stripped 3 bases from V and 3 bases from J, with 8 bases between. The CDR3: CSVDEEDTEAFF. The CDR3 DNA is TGCAGCGTTGACGAAGAGGACACTGAAGCTTTCTTT.

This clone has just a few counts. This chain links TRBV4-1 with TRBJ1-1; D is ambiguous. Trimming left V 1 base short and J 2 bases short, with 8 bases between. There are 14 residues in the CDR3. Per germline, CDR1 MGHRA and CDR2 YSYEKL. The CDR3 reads CASSQVPGNTEAFF. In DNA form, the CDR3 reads TGCGCCAGCAGCCAAGTTCCAGGAAACACTGAAGCTTTCTTT.

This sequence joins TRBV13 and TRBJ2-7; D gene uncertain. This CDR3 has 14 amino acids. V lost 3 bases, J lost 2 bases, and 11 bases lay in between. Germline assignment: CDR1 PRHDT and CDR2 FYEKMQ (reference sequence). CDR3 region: CASSLRSPPYEQYF. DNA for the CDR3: TGTGCCAGCAGCTTGAGGAGTCCCCCCTACGAGCAGTACTTC.

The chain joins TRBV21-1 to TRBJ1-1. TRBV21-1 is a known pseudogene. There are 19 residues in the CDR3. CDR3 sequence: CASSNRMCGESGVDTEAFF. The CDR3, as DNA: TGTGCCAGCAGCAACAGGATGTGTGGAGAGTCGGGGGTGGACACTGAAGCTTTCTTT.

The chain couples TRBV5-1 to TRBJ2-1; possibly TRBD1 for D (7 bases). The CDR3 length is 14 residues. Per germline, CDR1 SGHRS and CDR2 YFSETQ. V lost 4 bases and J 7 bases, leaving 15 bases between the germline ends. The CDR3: CASSPRRGRNEQFF. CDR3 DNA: TGCGCCAGCAGCCCTAGGAGGGGGCGTAATGAGCAGTTCTTC.

For the CDR3, the DNA is TGTGCCAGCAGTTACTCATGGCGGGGAGAAACCGGGGAGCTGTTTTTT. Residues: CASSYSWRGETGELFF. The J gene is TRBJ2-2, the V gene TRBV6-2 or TRBV6-3, with a weak D call TRBD2 (6 bases). The CDR3 is 16 amino acids. The V gene's germline CDR1 is MNHEY and CDR2 SVGEGT. Trimming removed 0 bases from V and 5 bases from J, with 13 bases in between.

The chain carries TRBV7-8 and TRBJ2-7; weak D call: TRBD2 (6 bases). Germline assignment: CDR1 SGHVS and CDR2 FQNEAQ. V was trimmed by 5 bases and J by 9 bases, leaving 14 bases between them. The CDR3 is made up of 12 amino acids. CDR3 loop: CASSAGLRGQYF. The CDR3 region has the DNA TGTGCCAGCAGCGCAGGACTACGCGGGCAGTACTTC.

The CDR3 reads CATSRDRGSYEQYF. Here the CDR3 DNA reads TGTGCCACCAGCAGAGACAGGGGGTCCTACGAGCAGTACTTC. This chain links TRBV15 with TRBJ2-7; 7 nucleotides match TRBD1. The V gene's germline CDR1 is LNHNV and CDR2 YYDKDF (reference sequence). With V trimmed by 0 bases and J by 1 base, 0 bases remained unmatched. The CDR3 is 14 amino acids.

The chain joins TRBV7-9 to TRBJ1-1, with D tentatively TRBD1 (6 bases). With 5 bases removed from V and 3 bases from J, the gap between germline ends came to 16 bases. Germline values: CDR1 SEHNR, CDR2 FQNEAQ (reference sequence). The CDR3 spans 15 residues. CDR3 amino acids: CASSPTRAGDTEAFF. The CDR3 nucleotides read TGTGCCAGCAGCCCGACCAGGGCAGGGGACACTGAAGCTTTCTTT.

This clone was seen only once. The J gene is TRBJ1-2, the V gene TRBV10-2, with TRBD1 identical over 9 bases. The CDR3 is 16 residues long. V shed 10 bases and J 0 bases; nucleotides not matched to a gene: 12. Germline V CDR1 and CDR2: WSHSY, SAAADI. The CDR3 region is CATQGGTGNSNYGYTF. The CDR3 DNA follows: TGCGCCACCCAGGGGGGGACAGGGAATTCTAACTATGGCTACACCTTC.

CDR3 coding DNA: TGTGCCAGAAGAGTAGGCCCAAGCTCCTACGAGCAGTACTTC. This codes for CARRVGPSSYEQYF. The genes are TRBV7-5 and TRBJ2-7. TRBV7-5 corresponds to a pseudogene. CDR3 length: 14 residues.

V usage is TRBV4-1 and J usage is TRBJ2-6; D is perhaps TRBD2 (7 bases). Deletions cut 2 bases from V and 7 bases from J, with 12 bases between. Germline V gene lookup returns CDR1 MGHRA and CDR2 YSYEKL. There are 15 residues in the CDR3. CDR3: CASSQTGGLANVLTF. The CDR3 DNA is TGCGCCAGCAGCCAAACCGGGGGGCTCGCCAACGTCCTGACTTTC.

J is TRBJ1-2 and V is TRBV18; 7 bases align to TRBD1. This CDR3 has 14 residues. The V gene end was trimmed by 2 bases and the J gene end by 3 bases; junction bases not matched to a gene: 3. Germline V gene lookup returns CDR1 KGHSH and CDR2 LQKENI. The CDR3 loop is CASSPRGLDYGYTF. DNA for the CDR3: TGTGCCAGCTCACCAAGGGGGCTTGACTATGGCTACACCTTC.

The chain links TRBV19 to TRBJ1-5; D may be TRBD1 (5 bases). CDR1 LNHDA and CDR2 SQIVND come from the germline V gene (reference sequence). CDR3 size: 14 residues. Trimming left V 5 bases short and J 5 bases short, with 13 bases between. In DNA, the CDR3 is TGTGCCAGTAGTCTCGACAGTCCCTATCAGCCCCAGCATTTT. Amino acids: CASSLDSPYQPQHF.

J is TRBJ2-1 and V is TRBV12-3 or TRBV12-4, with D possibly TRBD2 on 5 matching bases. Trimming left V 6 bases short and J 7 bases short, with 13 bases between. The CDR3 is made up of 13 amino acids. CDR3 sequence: CASSPSRGNEQFF. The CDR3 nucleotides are TGTGCCAGCAGCCCAAGCCGAGGGAATGAGCAGTTCTTC.

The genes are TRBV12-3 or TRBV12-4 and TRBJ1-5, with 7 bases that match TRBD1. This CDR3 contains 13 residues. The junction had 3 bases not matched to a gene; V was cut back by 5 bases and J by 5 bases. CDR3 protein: CASSPRGDQPQHF. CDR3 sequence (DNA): TGTGCCAGCAGTCCCAGGGGGGATCAGCCCCAGCATTTT.

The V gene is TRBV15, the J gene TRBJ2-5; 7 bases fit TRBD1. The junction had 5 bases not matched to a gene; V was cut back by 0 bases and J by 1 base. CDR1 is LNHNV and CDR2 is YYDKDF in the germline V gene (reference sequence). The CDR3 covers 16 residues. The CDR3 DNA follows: TGTGCCACCAGCAGAGAAGGCAGGGGGAGCCAAGAGACCCAGTACTTC. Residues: CATSREGRGSQETQYF.

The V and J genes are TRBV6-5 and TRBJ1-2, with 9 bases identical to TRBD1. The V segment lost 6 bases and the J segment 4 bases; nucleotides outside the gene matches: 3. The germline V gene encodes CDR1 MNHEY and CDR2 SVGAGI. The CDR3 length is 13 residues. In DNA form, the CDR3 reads TGTGCCAGCAGCACGGACAGGGGCTATGGCTACACCTTC. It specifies CASSTDRGYGYTF.

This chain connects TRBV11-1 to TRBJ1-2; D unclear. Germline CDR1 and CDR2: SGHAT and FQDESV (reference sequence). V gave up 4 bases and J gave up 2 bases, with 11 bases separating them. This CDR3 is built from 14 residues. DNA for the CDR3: TGTGCCAGCAGCTCCGCCGGGCCAAACTATGGCTACACCTTC. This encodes CASSSAGPNYGYTF. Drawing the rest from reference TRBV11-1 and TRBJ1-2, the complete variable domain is EAEVAQSPRYKITEKSQAVAFWCDPISGHATLYWYRQILGQGPELLVQFQDESVVDDSQLPKDRFSAERLKGVDSTLKIQPAELGDSAMYLCASSSAGPNYGYTFGSGTRLTVV.

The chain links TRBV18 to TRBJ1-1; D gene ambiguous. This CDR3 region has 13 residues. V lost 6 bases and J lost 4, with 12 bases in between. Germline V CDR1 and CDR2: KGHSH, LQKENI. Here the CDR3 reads CASSQVGSTEAFF. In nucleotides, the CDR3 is TGTGCCAGCTCCCAGGTCGGGAGCACTGAAGCTTTCTTT.